This T cell receptor beta chain came from a study of T cells in narcolepsy. Study details: Enrolled donors included narcolepsy type 1 or type 2 patients and healthy controls.

Some clones are missing from TCRdb's copy, which holds only in-frame ones; the method was immunoSEQ multiplex PCR. The sample has more than 30,000 clones, roughly 77% seen once. Broader study findings: Comparing one patient's CSF and blood CD4+ clonotypes highlighted HCRT- and TRIB2-specific autoreactive clonotypes. Autoreactive clonotypes reportedly recurred in blood of same and different patients, not controls.

To note about this clone: The antigen remains unidentified.

Germline V gene sequence: CDR1 SGHAT, CDR2 FQNNGV. The V end was cut by 3 bases, the J end by 1 base, with 12 bases between. The CDR3 sequence is 15 residues long. This chain uses TRBV11-2 with TRBJ1-2; possible D gene TRBD1, 6 bases. The clonotype was recovered from a human donor with narcolepsy. The specimen sequenced was CD45RA- memory CD4+ T cells from PBMCs. The CDR3 DNA sequence: TGTGCCAGCAGCTTCTCTAGAGGGGGTAACTATGGCTACACCTTC. The encoded protein is CASSFSRGGNYGYTF. The full variable domain, completed using reference TRBV11-2 and TRBJ1-2, is EAGVAQSPRYKIIEKRQSVAFWCNPISGHATLYWYQQILGQGPKLLIQFQNNGVVDDSQLPKDRFSAERLKGVDSTLKIQPAKLEDSAVYLCASSFSRGGNYGYTFGSGTRLTVV.